Below, one T cell receptor (beta chain) is given with its context. The sample originates from a study of blood T cell repertoires in COVID-19. About the study: COVID-19 samples collected from the United States, Italy and Spain covered acute and convalescent phases.

V was clipped by 2 bases and J by 0 bases, with 10 bases between them. The CDR3 has 15 residues. Germline CDR1 is SEHNR and CDR2 is FQNEAQ (reference sequence). Some clones are missing from TCRdb's copy, which holds only in-frame ones; the method was immunoSEQ multiplex PCR. The data contain about 170,000 clones, 70% to 90% of them singletons. The source material was peripheral blood. The sequence derives from an older man with COVID-19, enrolled during active disease. The chain employs TRBV7-9 and TRBJ1-2; weak D call: TRBD1 (5 bases). CDR3 residues: CASSLRQLANYGYTF. Here the CDR3 DNA reads TGTGCCAGCAGCTTAAGACAGTTAGCTAACTATGGCTACACCTTC.